These 23 T cell receptor beta chains came from one sample sequenced in a study of spatial heterogeneity in lung cancer. TCRdb analysed the 5' RACE reads with MiXCR anew, one entry per CDR3 protein. The table has over 50,000 distinct CDR3 sequences, approximately 6% seen once. The time point here: sample taken at primary tumor resection. The source material was PBMCs, sampled at surgery. The receptors were gathered from a female donor with early-stage non-small cell lung cancer.

J is TRBJ1-5 and V is TRBV6-2 or TRBV6-3; no reliable D call. The germline V gene has CDR1 MNHEY and CDR2 SVGEGT. Trimming took off 4 bases at V and 2 bases at J, with 12 bases between the two ends. The length of the CDR3 is 15 residues. The CDR3 is CASSSREARNQPQHF. The CDR3 DNA is TGTGCCAGCAGTTCGCGCGAGGCTCGCAATCAGCCCCAGCATTTT.

This chain connects TRBV5-1 to TRBJ2-3; D is possibly TRBD1 (6 bases). In germline, CDR1 is SGHRS, CDR2 YFSETQ. The CDR3 has 15 residues. Trimming removed 5 bases at V and 3 bases at J, with 16 bases between. The CDR3 DNA is TGCGCCAGCAGACCGGGACACCCACGTACAGATACGCAGTATTTT. Translation gives CASRPGHPRTDTQYF. The whole variable domain, filled in from reference TRBV5-1 and TRBJ2-3, reads KAGVTQTPRYLIKTRGQQVTLSCSPISGHRSVSWYQQTPGQGLQFLFEYFSETQRNKGNFPGRFSGRQFSNSRSEMNVSTLELGDSALYLCASRPGHPRTDTQYFGPGTRLTVL.

This clonotype was picked up many times. This chain uses TRBV19 with TRBJ1-6; a possible D gene is TRBD1 (5 bases). There are 15 residues in the CDR3. Trimming pared 5 bases from V and 6 bases from J, leaving 14 bases between. Germline CDR1 LNHDA, CDR2 SQIVND (reference sequence). DNA of the CDR3: TGTGCCAGTAGTCGGGGGAAGAGTGCTAATTCACCCCTCCACTTT. Protein product: CASSRGKSANSPLHF.

The chain is built from TRBV10-3 and TRBJ1-1; D remains unclear. Deletions cut 4 bases from V and 6 bases from J, with 12 bases between. This CDR3 is 13 amino acids long. CDR1 is ENHRY, CDR2 SYGVKD, per germline. In DNA form, the CDR3 reads TGTGCCATCAGTGGGTCGAGACGGCCTGAAGCTTTCTTT. As protein: CAISGSRRPEAFF.

This chain links TRBV7-3 with TRBJ2-7, with 10 positions matching TRBD2. Unmatched junction bases numbered 8, after V lost 5 bases and J lost 7 bases. Germline-derived CDR1 and CDR2 are SGHTA and FQGTGA. The CDR3 is 14 amino acids. The CDR3 nucleotides are TGTGCCAGCAGCCCCCTAGCGGGGGTCGTGGAGCAGTACTTC. Translated: CASSPLAGVVEQYF.

V gene TRBV5-1 combines with J gene TRBJ2-1; D is possibly TRBD2 (7 bases). Trimming removed 4 bases from V and 8 bases from J, with 16 bases in between. Per germline, CDR1 SGHRS and CDR2 YFSETQ. This CDR3 has 14 residues. DNA of the CDR3: TGCGCCAGCAGCCCGGGGGGCCCCTGGGATGAGCAGTTCTTC. Protein product: CASSPGGPWDEQFF.

This clonotype was seen many times. V gene TRBV6-5 combines with J gene TRBJ2-7, with D unclear. CDR3 length equals 13 residues. CDR1 is MNHEY, CDR2 SVGAGI, per germline. Trimming removed 2 bases from V and 7 bases from J, with 12 bases in between. In nucleotides, the CDR3 is TGTGCCAGCAGTTACGACATTGTCGGGGAGCAGTACTTC. It codes for CASSYDIVGEQYF.

This clonotype showed up just a few times. The chain couples TRBV6-2 or TRBV6-3 to TRBJ2-3; no definite D call. The ends were cut back, 7 bases at V and 2 bases at J, with 4 bases in the middle. The CDR3 totals 11 residues. CDR1 and CDR2 (germline): MNHEY, SVGEGT. DNA for the CDR3: TGTGCCAGCATGCTCACAGATACGCAGTATTTT. This codes for CASMLTDTQYF.

In the case of this clonotype: A much larger clone differs by one base, so this may be a read error. V usage is TRBV25-1 and J usage is TRBJ1-1; D remains ambiguous. Looked up from germline, CDR1 is MGHDK and CDR2 is SYGVNS. Trimming cost V 8 bases and J 6 bases, with 10 bases left between them. This CDR3 contains 11 residues. CDR3 coding DNA: TGTGCCAGCTATAGAGCGTCTGAAGCTTTCTTT. Protein: CASYRASEAFF.

Ten or more counts support this clonotype. CDR3 DNA: TGCAGTGCTTATACCGGGACAGGGGTTGGAAACACCATATATTTT. Its translation: CSAYTGTGVGNTIYF. The chain carries TRBV20-1 and TRBJ1-3; the match to TRBD1 covers 10 bases. The CDR3 loop spans 15 amino acids. Germline V gene sequence: CDR1 DFQATT, CDR2 SNEGSKA (reference sequence). Trimming cost V 5 bases and J 3 bases; bases outside gene matches: 7.

This clonotype was counted many times. V is TRBV7-2 and J is TRBJ1-2, with D possibly TRBD1 on 5 matching bases. Trimming pared 2 bases from V and 7 bases from J, leaving 8 bases between. CDR1 is SGHTA, CDR2 FQGNSA, per germline. This CDR3 region has 12 residues. CDR3 coding DNA: TGTGCCAGCAGCTTAAAGGGGCGTGGCTACACCTTC. Translated, it gives CASSLKGRGYTF.

This clonotype appeared many times. The chain has TRBV10-3 and TRBJ2-5, with D perhaps assigned TRBD1 or TRBD2 (6 bases each). Germline V gene data show CDR1 as ENHRY and CDR2 as SYGVKD. The CDR3 contains 16 residues. V lost 2 bases, J lost 3 bases, and 16 bases lay in between. CDR3 residues: CAISEEGGGMEETQYF. The CDR3 DNA reads as TGTGCCATCAGTGAGGAAGGAGGGGGGATGGAAGAGACCCAGTACTTC.

This clonotype was seen repeatedly, ten times or more. The chain is built from TRBV20-1 and TRBJ2-3; TRBD2 aligns across 10 bases. CDR3 size: 14 residues. The germline V gene has CDR1 DFQATT and CDR2 SNEGSKA (reference sequence). Trimming cost V 6 bases and J 4 bases; bases outside gene matches: 7. The CDR3 DNA reads as TGCAGTGCCTTCGCGACTAGCGGGCCAGATACGCAGTATTTT. Protein: CSAFATSGPDTQYF.

This clonotype was picked up many times. The V gene is TRBV28, the J gene TRBJ1-2; TRBD1 is a possible D gene (5 bases). The CDR3 is made up of 13 amino acids. Trimming pared 5 bases from V and 4 bases from J, leaving 11 bases between. Per the germline V gene, CDR1 is MDHEN and CDR2 is SYDVKM. The CDR3 spells CASSLRQSYGYTF. The CDR3 DNA follows: TGTGCCAGCAGTCTCCGACAGTCCTATGGCTACACCTTC.

This clonotype was recorded many times. The chain links TRBV20-1 to TRBJ1-2; tentatively, D is TRBD1 (5 bases). CDR3 length: 17 amino acids. Germline loops: CDR1 DFQATT, CDR2 SNEGSKA (reference sequence). The germline V and J ends were trimmed by 3 bases and 2 bases, with 22 bases remaining between them. The CDR3 nucleotides are TGCAGTGCTAGGAATCAGGGCTCTCTCTCCCTAAACTATGGCTACACCTTC. It translates to CSARNQGSLSLNYGYTF.

By share, this clonotype ranks as medium-sized. This chain joins TRBV5-1 and TRBJ2-7, with 10 nucleotides matching TRBD1. The ends lost 3 bases at V and 5 bases at J; junction bases unmatched: 8. Germline CDR1 reads SGHRS; CDR2 reads YFSETQ. The CDR3 spans 15 residues. CDR3 amino acids: CASSSTGTGADEQYF. The CDR3 DNA sequence: TGCGCCAGCAGCTCCACCGGGACAGGGGCGGACGAGCAGTACTTC.

Ten or more counts support this clonotype. The V call is TRBV6-2 or TRBV6-3, the J call TRBJ2-7, with D hard to call. This CDR3 is 12 amino acids long. Trimming removed 9 bases at V and 3 bases at J, with 12 bases between. Germline CDR1 reads MNHEY; CDR2 reads SVGEGT. CDR3 protein: CASTDVFYEQYF. CDR3 DNA: TGTGCCAGTACAGACGTTTTCTACGAGCAGTACTTC.

This clonotype occurred a few times. This chain joins TRBV6-2 or TRBV6-3 and TRBJ2-1; the match to TRBD2 covers 10 bases. J lost 5 bases, V lost 11 bases, and 9 bases had no gene match. The germline V gene has CDR1 MNHEY and CDR2 SVGEGT. The CDR3 length is 14 residues. DNA of the CDR3: TGTGCCTCCCGAGGACTAGCGGCAAACAATGAGCAGTTCTTC. Residues: CASRGLAANNEQFF.

The chain has TRBV7-6 and TRBJ2-5; a weak D match, TRBD1 (5 bases). The V gene's germline CDR1 is SGHVS and CDR2 FNYEAQ. The CDR3 totals 13 residues. Between the trimmed V and J ends, which lost 1 base and 5 bases, there was a span of 8 bases. The CDR3 DNA reads as TGTGCCAGCAGCTTAGGCAGGGCTGAGACCCAGTACTTC. Protein sequence: CASSLGRAETQYF.

This clonotype was picked up a small number of times. The chain combines TRBV12-3 or TRBV12-4 with TRBJ1-1, with a weak D call TRBD1 (6 bases). V gave up 2 bases and J gave up 0 bases, with 19 bases separating them. This CDR3 is built from 18 residues. The CDR3 protein is CASSLTRGQGPLNTEAFF. The CDR3 DNA reads as TGTGCCAGCAGTTTAACCCGGGGGCAGGGGCCATTGAACACTGAAGCTTTCTTT.

This chain uses TRBV20-1 with TRBJ2-7; 13 positions match TRBD2. Germline assignment: CDR1 DFQATT and CDR2 SNEGSKA (reference sequence). The CDR3 has 14 amino acids. V shed 6 bases, J shed 2 bases, and the junction held 4 bases outside the gene matches. The CDR3 protein is CSATTSGRTYEQYF. The CDR3 nucleotides are TGCAGTGCCACGACTAGCGGGAGGACCTACGAGCAGTACTTC.

The V call is TRBV6-1, the J call TRBJ2-7, with 8 bases fitting TRBD1. The junction had 4 bases not matched to a gene; V was cut back by 6 bases and J by 6 bases. This CDR3 is 12 amino acids long. CDR1 and CDR2 from the germline V gene are MNHNS and SASEGT. The CDR3 nucleotides read TGTGCCAGCAGGGACAGGGTCGGCGAGCAGTACGTC. Its translation is CASRDRVGEQYV.

V usage is TRBV5-1 and J usage is TRBJ1-1; 9 bases are a match to TRBD1. V shed 3 bases and J 0 bases; nucleotides not matched to a gene: 6. Germline CDR1 reads SGHRS; CDR2 reads YFSETQ. CDR3 length equals 16 residues. CDR3 amino acids: CASSSGTGNMNTEAFF. Here the CDR3 DNA reads TGCGCCAGCAGCTCCGGGACAGGGAACATGAACACTGAAGCTTTCTTT.